Each of the 26 T cell receptor beta chains below was sequenced from the same sample in a study of cytomegalovirus exposure and HLA in healthy donors. The PCR employed 60 Vbeta primers together with 13 Jbeta primers. Using immunoSEQ multiplex PCR, the repertoire was profiled, and TCRdb retains in-frame clones only, with some absent. Of about 130,000 clones in the sample, roughly 80% were seen once. Material: PBMCs. The receptors derive from a man aged 25 to 40 in good health and CMV-seropositive.

This clone was detected only once. The chain combines TRBV7-3 with TRBJ1-3; no firm D call. This CDR3 region has 15 residues. The V end lost 3 bases, the J end lost 9 bases, and 18 bases lay between the germline ends. In germline, CDR1 is SGHTA, CDR2 FQGTGA. CDR3 sequence reads: CASSLARREHATIYF. CDR3 in DNA: TGTGCCAGCAGCTTGGCCCGGAGGGAGCACGCCACCATATATTTT.

The rearrangement links TRBV5-1 to TRBJ1-6; no firm D call. This CDR3 is built from 15 residues. Looked up from germline, CDR1 is SGHRS and CDR2 is YFSETQ. Trimming removed 4 bases from V and 4 bases from J, with 12 bases in between. CDR3 DNA: TGCGCCAGCAGCCCCTCGTCGGGATATAATTCACCCCTCCACTTT. This encodes CASSPSSGYNSPLHF.

The table lists this clone with a count of one. In nucleotides, the CDR3 is TGCGCCAGCAGCCAAGAAACGACAGCCTATGGCTACACCTTC. Translation: CASSQETTAYGYTF. The chain uses TRBV4-1 and TRBJ1-2; a weak D match, TRBD1 (5 bases). CDR1 and CDR2 (germline): MGHRA, YSYEKL. CDR3 length: 14 residues. With 0 bases removed from V and 4 bases from J, the gap between germline ends came to 9 bases.

The rearrangement links TRBV5-1 to TRBJ1-6; 7 nucleotides align to TRBD1. Germline-derived CDR1 and CDR2 are SGHRS and YFSETQ. This CDR3 contains 15 residues. The trim removed 2 bases at V and 9 bases at J, leaving 8 bases unmatched. The CDR3 protein is CASSFTGTAFSPLHF. CDR3 sequence (DNA): TGCGCCAGCAGCTTCACCGGGACAGCCTTTTCACCCCTCCACTTT.

This clone has only one observation. J is TRBJ2-7 and V is TRBV10-1, with D perhaps matching TRBD2 (6 bases). There are 12 residues in the CDR3. V was trimmed by 2 bases and J by 7 bases, leaving 9 bases between them. Germline V gene sequence: CDR1 WNHNN, CDR2 SYGVQD (reference sequence). Here the CDR3 reads CASSEKEGEQYF. CDR3 DNA: TGCGCCAGCAGTGAGAAGGAGGGGGAGCAGTACTTC.

V and J are TRBV5-1 and TRBJ2-3; 9 bases are a match to TRBD2. Germline-derived CDR1 and CDR2 are SGHRS and YFSETQ. The CDR3 length is 15 residues. The J segment lost 5 bases and the V segment lost 0 bases, leaving 4 bases of the junction unmatched. CDR3 in DNA: TGCGCCAGCAGCTTGGATAGCGGGGGTGTAGATACGCAGTATTTT. Its protein product is CASSLDSGGVDTQYF.

The genes are TRBV5-6 and TRBJ1-2; 9 bases match TRBD1. The V gene's germline CDR1 is SGHDT and CDR2 YYEEEE. Trimming took 5 bases from V and 3 from J; bases not matched to a gene: 5. The CDR3 covers 14 residues. The CDR3 DNA sequence: TGTGCCAGCAGTTCGGACAGGGGCGACTATGGCTACACCTTC. Translation: CASSSDRGDYGYTF.

The chain recombines TRBV15 with TRBJ1-4; weak D call: TRBD1 (6 bases). Germline assignment: CDR1 LNHNV and CDR2 YYDKDF (reference sequence). Trimming took off 5 bases at V and 5 bases at J, with 15 bases between the two ends. The CDR3 has 15 residues. CDR3 residues: CATSPLRGINEKLFF. CDR3 bases: TGTGCCACCAGCCCCCTCAGGGGTATAAATGAAAAACTGTTTTTT.

This clone was counted at least ten times. V gene TRBV5-6 combines with J gene TRBJ1-4; unclear D gene. V lost 5 bases, J lost 6 bases, and 11 bases lay in between. The V gene's germline CDR1 is SGHDT and CDR2 YYEEEE. The CDR3 has 13 residues. In nucleotides, the CDR3 is TGTGCCAGCAGTGGGATACTAGATGAAAAACTGTTTTTT. As protein: CASSGILDEKLFF.

The V call is TRBV5-4, the J call TRBJ2-2; 9 bases align to TRBD1. Germline V gene sequence: CDR1 SGHNT, CDR2 YYREEE (reference sequence). This CDR3 contains 15 residues. Germline trimming cut 9 bases from V and 0 bases from J; bases unmatched to any gene: 6. In DNA form, the CDR3 reads TGTGCCACTTCACAGGGGGCAACGAACACCGGGGAGCTGTTTTTT. Encoded protein: CATSQGATNTGELFF. Full variable domain (remainder filled in from reference TRBV5-4 and TRBJ2-2): ETGVTQSPTHLIKTRGQQVTLRCSSQSGHNTVSWYQQALGQGPQFIFQYYREEENGRGNFPPRFSGLQFPNYSSELNVNALELDDSALYLCATSQGATNTGELFFGEGSRLTVL.

The CDR3 DNA follows: TGTGCCAGCAGCGCACGGGATCCCTCTACCTATCTAGGGGGCTACACCTTC. This sequence encodes CASSARDPSTYLGGYTF. The V and J genes are TRBV9 and TRBJ1-2, with D unclear. Germline V gene sequence: CDR1 SGDLS, CDR2 YYNGEE. Trimming removed 3 bases at V and 8 bases at J, with 26 bases between. The CDR3 has 17 amino acids.

This chain connects TRBV4-1 to TRBJ2-7; a weak D match, TRBD1 (6 bases). Between the trimmed V and J ends, which lost 4 bases and 3 bases, there was a span of 13 bases. The CDR3 runs to 14 residues. Germline values: CDR1 MGHRA, CDR2 YSYEKL. The CDR3 loop is CASSRWDKIYEQYF. In nucleotides, the CDR3 is TGCGCCAGCAGCCGTTGGGACAAAATCTACGAGCAGTACTTC.

The chain uses TRBV4-2 and TRBJ2-7; TRBD1 agrees at 8 bases. This CDR3 is 14 amino acids long. V dropped 2 bases and J dropped 2; count of bases not matched to a gene: 2. Germline CDR1 is LGHNA and CDR2 is YNFKEQ. CDR3 region: CASSQSGQAYEQYF. The CDR3 DNA reads as TGTGCCAGCAGCCAATCGGGACAGGCCTACGAGCAGTACTTC.

This chain links TRBV5-4 with TRBJ2-5; 7 positions agree with TRBD1. Germline trimming cut 0 bases from V and 5 bases from J; bases unmatched to any gene: 10. The CDR3 totals 16 residues. CDR1 SGHNT and CDR2 YYREEE come from the germline V gene (reference sequence). The CDR3 loop is CASSLEPQGVGETQYF. DNA of the CDR3: TGTGCCAGCAGCTTGGAACCGCAGGGGGTGGGGGAGACCCAGTACTTC.

This rearrangement joins TRBV29-1 to TRBJ2-3; D might be TRBD2 (5 bases). Trimming took 7 bases from V and 4 from J, leaving 9 bases between them. This CDR3 contains 11 residues. Germline loops: CDR1 SQVTM, CDR2 ANQGSEA. The CDR3 DNA reads TGCAGCGCCGGGGTTTCAGATACGCAGTATTTT. Protein: CSAGVSDTQYF.

The rearrangement links TRBV6-1 to TRBJ1-5, with 9 nucleotides matching TRBD1. V lost 4 bases, J lost 15 bases, and 13 bases stayed unmatched. CDR3 length: 14 amino acids. CDR1 and CDR2 from the germline V gene are MNHNS and SASEGT. Here the CDR3 DNA reads TGTGCCAGCAGTGCGGGACAGGGTACATTCGGATGGCATTTT. Its translation: CASSAGQGTFGWHF.

The chain joins TRBV27 to TRBJ1-4; 8 nucleotides align to TRBD1. Germline lookup yields CDR1 MNHEY and CDR2 SMNVEV (reference sequence). This CDR3 comprises 17 residues. The trim removed 0 bases at V and 10 bases at J, leaving 13 bases unmatched. The CDR3 DNA reads TGTGCCAGCAGTTTATCCCTCCTCGACAGGGGAATTGGAAAACTGTTTTTT. Encoded protein: CASSLSLLDRGIGKLFF.

The chain joins TRBV30 to TRBJ1-6; D remains unclear. V dropped 2 bases and J dropped 4 bases, with 15 bases sitting between them. In germline, CDR1 is GTSNPN, CDR2 SVGIG (reference sequence). This CDR3 contains 16 residues. The CDR3 nucleotides are TGTGCCTGGAGTAAGGTGGAGACGTTATATAATTCACCCCTCCACTTT. This encodes CAWSKVETLYNSPLHF.

The chain joins TRBV15 to TRBJ1-1; TRBD1 is a possible D gene (5 bases). The germline V gene has CDR1 LNHNV and CDR2 YYDKDF (reference sequence). Trimming cost V 1 base and J 0 bases, with 9 bases left between them. The length of the CDR3 is 15 residues. The CDR3 spells CATSRGQGVNTEAFF. In nucleotides, the CDR3 is TGTGCCACCAGCAGAGGCCAGGGTGTGAACACTGAAGCTTTCTTT.

This clone was seen a few times. The V gene is TRBV5-1, the J gene TRBJ1-6, with D perhaps TRBD1 (6 bases). Trimming stripped 5 bases from V and 7 bases from J, with 16 bases between. The V gene's germline CDR1 is SGHRS and CDR2 YFSETQ. The CDR3 sequence is 15 residues long. The CDR3 protein is CASSGSAGENSPLHF. CDR3 nucleotides: TGCGCCAGCAGTGGATCGGCAGGGGAGAATTCACCCCTCCACTTT.

This chain uses TRBV6-1 with TRBJ2-2; no firm D call. This CDR3 has 11 residues. Germline V lookup: CDR1 MNHNS, CDR2 SASEGT. With 7 bases removed from V and 8 bases from J, the gap between germline ends came to 8 bases. The CDR3 is CASTFGGELFF. Written as DNA, the CDR3 is TGTGCCAGCACCTTCGGTGGGGAGCTGTTTTTT.

The V call is TRBV29-1, the J call TRBJ1-1; possibly TRBD1 for D (5 bases). V dropped 6 bases and J dropped 5 bases, with 19 bases sitting between them. This CDR3 region has 14 residues. The germline V gene encodes CDR1 SQVTM and CDR2 ANQGSEA. As DNA, the CDR3 is TGCAGCGTCACCTTGGGGGGGACGGGGACTGAAGCTTTCTTT. Protein sequence: CSVTLGGTGTEAFF.

Note on this clone: Additional DNA sequences in this sample encode the identical CDR3. V gene TRBV10-1 combines with J gene TRBJ2-1; perhaps TRBD1 as D (6 bases). The CDR3 sequence is 15 residues long. V gave up 3 bases and J gave up 3 bases, with 12 bases separating them. The germline V gene encodes CDR1 WNHNN and CDR2 SYGVQD (reference sequence). CDR3 loop: CASSEGGGLYNEQFF. CDR3 coding DNA: TGCGCCAGCAGTGAAGGTGGGGGCCTCTACAATGAGCAGTTCTTC.

The J gene is TRBJ2-3, the V gene TRBV11-2; TRBD2 is a possible D gene (6 bases). The V end lost 4 bases, the J end lost 4 bases, and 15 bases lay between the germline ends. Per germline, CDR1 SGHAT and CDR2 FQNNGV. CDR3 length: 15 amino acids. In DNA form, the CDR3 reads TGTGCCAGCAGCTATGGAAGACTAGTCTCAGATACGCAGTATTTT. Its translation: CASSYGRLVSDTQYF.

The chain recombines TRBV28 with TRBJ2-5, with 9 bases lining up with TRBD2. The germline V gene has CDR1 MDHEN and CDR2 SYDVKM. The CDR3 runs to 15 residues. Trimming cost V 3 bases and J 5 bases; bases outside gene matches: 7. The CDR3 DNA follows: TGTGCCAGCAGTTTGGGCGGGGGGGCCCTGGAGACCCAGTACTTC. The encoded protein is CASSLGGGALETQYF.

This clone was seen a single time. The V and J genes are TRBV5-4 and TRBJ2-1; 7 nucleotides align to TRBD1. The CDR3 sequence is 14 residues long. Trimming removed 0 bases from V and 7 bases from J; junction bases left unmatched: 4. Germline-derived CDR1 and CDR2 are SGHNT and YYREEE (reference sequence). The CDR3 protein is CASSLDPTGNEQFF. In DNA, the CDR3 is TGTGCCAGCAGCTTGGACCCGACAGGGAATGAGCAGTTCTTC.